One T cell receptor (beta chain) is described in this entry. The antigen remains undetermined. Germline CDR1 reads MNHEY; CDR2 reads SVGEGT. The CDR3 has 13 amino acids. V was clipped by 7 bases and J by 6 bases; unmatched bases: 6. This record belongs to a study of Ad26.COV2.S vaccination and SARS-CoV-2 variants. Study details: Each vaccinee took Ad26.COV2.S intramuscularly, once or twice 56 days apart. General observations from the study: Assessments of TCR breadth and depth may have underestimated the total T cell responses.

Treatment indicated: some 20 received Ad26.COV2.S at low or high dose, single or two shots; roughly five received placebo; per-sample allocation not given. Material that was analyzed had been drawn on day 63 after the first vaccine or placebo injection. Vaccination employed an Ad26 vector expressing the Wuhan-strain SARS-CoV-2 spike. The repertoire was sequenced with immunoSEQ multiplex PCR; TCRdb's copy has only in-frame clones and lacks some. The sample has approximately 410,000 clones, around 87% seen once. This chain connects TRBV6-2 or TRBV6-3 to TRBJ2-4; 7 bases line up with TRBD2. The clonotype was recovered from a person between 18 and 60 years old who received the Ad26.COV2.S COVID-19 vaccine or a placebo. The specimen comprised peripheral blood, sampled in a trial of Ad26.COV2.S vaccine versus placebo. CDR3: CASIPTGGNIQYF. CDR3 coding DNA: TGTGCCAGCATCCCCACGGGGGGAAACATTCAGTACTTC.